These T cell receptor beta chains were read from a single sample in a study of blood T cell repertoires in COVID-19. Libraries were prepared by immunoSEQ multiplex PCR; TCRdb keeps only in-frame clonotypes and omits some of them. The table records roughly 150,000 clones, 85% to 90% of them present only once. Sequenced material: peripheral blood. These receptors were taken from a woman in her sixties with active COVID-19. The CDR3 runs from the conserved cysteine through the conserved F or W. D genes are given only for firm matches. Some rows have no size entry. The others give once, few or many, or a class for an expanded clone.

V	D	size	J	length	CDR3	DNA
TRBV3-1/TRBV3-2	TRBD2	.	TRBJ2-5	17	CASSRIAGGPSRETQYF	TGTGCCAGCAGCCGCATAGCGGGAGGGCCCTCGCGGGAGACCCAGTACTTC
TRBV5-1	TRBD2	.	TRBJ2-1	15	CASSLEGLADNEQFF	TGCGCCAGCAGCTTGGAGGGACTAGCGGACAATGAGCAGTTCTTC
TRBV7-2	.	.	TRBJ1-1	14	CASSLVSGNTEAFF	TGTGCCAGCAGCTTAGTGTCGGGGAACACTGAAGCTTTCTTT
TRBV27	TRBD1	once	TRBJ2-7	15	CASSRGTGSSYEQYF	TGTGCCAGCAGTCGAGGGACAGGGAGCTCCTACGAGCAGTACTTC
TRBV2	.	.	TRBJ1-6	16	CASSNEGGPYNSPLHF	TGTGCCAGCAGTAACGAGGGTGGCCCTTATAATTCACCCCTCCACTTT
TRBV3-1/TRBV3-2	TRBD1	.	TRBJ1-2	15	CASSRGQGNNYGYTF	TGTGCCAGCAGCCGAGGACAGGGAAACAACTATGGCTACACCTTC
TRBV19	TRBD1	.	TRBJ1-2	14	CASLETGTHYGYTF	TGTGCCAGTTTGGAGACAGGGACACACTATGGCTACACCTTC
TRBV21-1	.	.	TRBJ2-4	14	CASSKEGPRGIQYF	TGTGCCAGCAGCAAAGAGGGCCCCAGGGGCATTCAGTACTTC
TRBV29-1	TRBD2	.	TRBJ2-1	17	CSVVKFIAGGFANEQFF	TGCAGCGTTGTGAAGTTCATTGCGGGAGGGTTTGCCAATGAGCAGTTCTTC
TRBV28	.	.	TRBJ2-3	12	CASSLLRDTQYF	TGTGCCAGCAGTCTCCTCAGGGATACGCAGTATTTT
TRBV19	.	.	TRBJ2-5	15	CASSPGASRQETQYF	TGTGCCAGTAGCCCCGGTGCGAGTCGACAAGAGACCCAGTACTTC
TRBV2	.	.	TRBJ1-2	13	CASTREKLTGYTF	TGTGCCAGCACTAGGGAGAAATTAACTGGCTACACCTTC
TRBV7-9	.	.	TRBJ2-3	15	CASRLDFPGTDTQYF	TGTGCCAGCAGACTGGACTTCCCGGGCACAGATACGCAGTATTTT
TRBV7-8	.	.	TRBJ2-2	15	CASSLVQGRGGELFF	TGTGCCAGCAGCTTAGTACAGGGCCGAGGCGGGGAGCTGTTTTTT
TRBV13	.	.	TRBJ2-4	16	CASSLAGLISHGIQYF	TGTGCCAGCAGCTTAGCGGGACTCATTTCGCACGGGATTCAGTACTTC
TRBV7-2	.	.	TRBJ2-7	15	CASSLGGAGRDEQYF	TGTGCCAGCAGCTTAGGCGGGGCGGGGCGAGACGAGCAGTACTTC
TRBV27	TRBD2	.	TRBJ2-1	15	CASSTRVAGSNEQFF	TGTGCCAGCAGTACGAGGGTAGCGGGGAGCAATGAGCAGTTCTTC
TRBV13	TRBD2	.	TRBJ2-1	15	CASSLGLAAYNEQFF	TGTGCCAGCAGCTTAGGCCTAGCGGCCTACAATGAGCAGTTCTTC
TRBV6-6	TRBD1	.	TRBJ2-2	15	CASSWDSLNTGELFF	TGTGCCAGCAGTTGGGACAGCCTGAACACCGGGGAGCTGTTTTTT
TRBV6-5	TRBD2	.	TRBJ2-5	15	CASSYGLAGLETQYF	TGTGCCAGCAGTTACGGGCTAGCGGGACTAGAGACCCAGTACTTC
TRBV2	TRBD1	.	TRBJ1-1	15	CASSEFRGQGAEAFF	TGTGCCAGCAGTGAGTTTCGGGGACAGGGGGCTGAAGCTTTCTTT
TRBV7-2	TRBD2	.	TRBJ2-1	15	CASSETSGSANEQFF	TGTGCCAGCAGCGAGACTAGCGGGAGCGCGAATGAGCAGTTCTTC
TRBV2	TRBD1	.	TRBJ2-6	17	CASRGQGSLSGANVLTF	TGTGCCAGCAGGGGACAGGGGTCCCTCTCTGGGGCCAACGTCCTGACTTTC
TRBV7-3	.	.	TRBJ2-7	12	CASSLPGYEQYF	TGTGCCAGCAGCTTACCCGGGTACGAGCAGTACTTC
TRBV5-6	.	once	TRBJ1-1	13	CASSLVGQSGAFF	TGTGCCAGCAGCTTGGTTGGACAAAGTGGAGCTTTCTTT
TRBV27	TRBD1	.	TRBJ2-7	14	CASSWGQAPYEQYF	TGTGCCAGCAGTTGGGGACAGGCCCCCTACGAGCAGTACTTC
TRBV3-1/TRBV3-2	TRBD2	.	TRBJ2-3	16	CASSQAISGRVDTQYF	TGTGCCAGCAGCCAAGCCATTAGCGGGAGGGTAGATACGCAGTATTTT
TRBV7-6	.	.	TRBJ2-3	13	CASSPRDTDTQYF	TGTGCCAGCAGCCCCCGCGACACAGATACGCAGTATTTT
TRBV4-1	TRBD2	.	TRBJ2-7	18	CASSPGWRESWASYEQYF	TGCGCCAGCAGTCCAGGGTGGCGGGAGAGTTGGGCCTCCTACGAGCAGTACTTC
TRBV6-1	.	.	TRBJ2-3	14	CASSEAGRTDTQYF	TGTGCCAGCAGTGAAGCGGGGAGGACAGATACGCAGTATTTT
TRBV10-3	.	.	TRBJ1-1	15	CAISEGSRESVLSFF	TGTGCCATCAGTGAAGGCAGTCGGGAGTCGGTATTATCTTTCTTT
TRBV5-4	TRBD2	.	TRBJ2-1	17	CASSLPSGTSGRNEQFF	TGTGCCAGCAGCCTACCCTCCGGGACTAGCGGGAGGAATGAGCAGTTCTTC